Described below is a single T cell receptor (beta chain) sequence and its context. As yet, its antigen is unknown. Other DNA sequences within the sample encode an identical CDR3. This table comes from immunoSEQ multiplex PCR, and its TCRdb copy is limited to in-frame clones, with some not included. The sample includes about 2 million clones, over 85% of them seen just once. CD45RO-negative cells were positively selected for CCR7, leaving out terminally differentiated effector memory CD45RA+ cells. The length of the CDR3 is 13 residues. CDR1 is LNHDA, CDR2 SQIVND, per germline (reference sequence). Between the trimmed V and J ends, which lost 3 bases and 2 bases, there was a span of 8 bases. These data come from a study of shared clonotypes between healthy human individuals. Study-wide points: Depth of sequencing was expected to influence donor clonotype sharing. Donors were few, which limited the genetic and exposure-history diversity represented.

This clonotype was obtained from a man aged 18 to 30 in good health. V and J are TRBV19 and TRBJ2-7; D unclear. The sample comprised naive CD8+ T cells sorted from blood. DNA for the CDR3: TGTGCCAGTAGTATGGCGGCCACCTACGAGCAGTACTTC. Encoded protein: CASSMAATYEQYF.